The clone carrying this T cell receptor (beta chain) was recorded a few times. This entry belongs to a study of blood T cells in healthy people across ages. A sample-barcoded 5' primer and a J-beta primer mix were used in a second PCR of roughly 7 to 12 cycles. A template-switch adaptor that had 12 random nucleotides put a tag on each cDNA molecule. TCRdb reprocessed the 5' RACE reads with MiXCR, giving one entry per CDR3 protein. Found here are some 1,800,000 distinct CDR3 sequences, 35% to 50% of them singletons; the top ten hold approximately 22%. Germline CDR1 is SGHVS and CDR2 is FNYEAQ. Trimming took 0 bases from V and 2 from J, leaving 10 bases between them. This CDR3 region has 15 residues. Per sample, extraction of total RNA gave at least 5 micrograms in every case.

The receptor comes from a human donor in good health. This sequence joins TRBV7-6 and TRBJ2-5; D is undetermined. The sequenced sample was blood. CDR3 nucleotide sequence: TGTGCCAGCAGCTTAGCGCTTAATGAACAAGAGACCCAGTACTTC. It is translated as CASSLALNEQETQYF. Full variable domain (missing parts from reference TRBV7-6 and TRBJ2-5): GAGVSQSPRYKVTKRGQDVALRCDPISGHVSLYWYRQALGQGPEFLTYFNYEAQQDKSGLPNDRFSAERPEGSISTLTIQRTEQRDSAMYRCASSLALNEQETQYFGPGTRLLVL.